Below are 13 T cell receptor beta chains sequenced from a single sample in a study of CD8 T cells in ankylosing spondylitis (dated by TCRdb to the late 2010s). Results the study describes overall, beyond this receptor: A TCR beta motif of about eight highly homologous amino acid variants appeared characteristic of blood from ankylosing spondylitis patients.

The library was obtained by 5' RACE. The instrument given in TCRdb is Illumina HiSeq 2500. TCRdb itself trimmed the public reads at Q25 with fastp, ran MiXCR and retained productive beta chains. Records with the same CDR3 protein are collapsed into one entry carrying the most frequent genes and DNA. Across this sample there are 700,000 to 850,000 distinct CDR3 sequences, with 12% seen only once. The ten largest clones represent about 0.49% of the sample. Antigens for these TCRs are unknown. The specimen was blood, either unsorted or a sorted T cell fraction (not recorded which). The origin of the receptors is a male donor with ankylosing spondylitis.

The V call is TRBV5-1, the J call TRBJ1-1, with D possibly TRBD1 on 5 matching bases. Trimming removed 4 bases from V and 5 bases from J, with 12 bases in between. The CDR3 has 13 amino acids. Germline values: CDR1 SGHRS, CDR2 YFSETQ. In nucleotides, the CDR3 is TGCGCCAGCAGCCCTTCCCCAGGGACTGAAGCTTTCTTT. Its protein product is CASSPSPGTEAFF.

V is TRBV7-3 and J is TRBJ1-2; TRBD1 matches at 9 bases. Germline assignment: CDR1 SGHTA and CDR2 FQGTGA. Unmatched junction bases numbered 7, after V lost 5 bases and J lost 3 bases. This CDR3 has 15 amino acids. The CDR3 sequence: CASSKWDRVDYGYTF. The CDR3 coding sequence is TGTGCCAGCAGCAAATGGGACAGGGTGGACTATGGCTACACCTTC. The variable domain in full, with the rest retrieved from reference TRBV7-3 and TRBJ1-2, is GAGVSQTPSNKVTEKGKYVELRCDPISGHTALYWYRQSLGQGPEFLIYFQGTGAADDSGLPNDRFFAVRPEGSVSTLKIQRTERGDSAVYLCASSKWDRVDYGYTFGSGTRLTVV.

The rearrangement uses TRBV18 and TRBJ1-4, with 7 positions matching TRBD1. This CDR3 region has 14 residues. The V gene's germline CDR1 is KGHSH and CDR2 LQKENI. Losses at the gene ends were 4 bases for V and 8 bases for J; bases not matched to a gene: 7. CDR3 region: CASSLLTGDEKLFF. The DNA for the CDR3 is TGTGCCAGCTCACTCCTTACAGGGGACGAAAAACTGTTTTTT.

The rearrangement links TRBV6-5 to TRBJ2-7, with 9 nucleotides matching TRBD2. CDR1 MNHEY and CDR2 SVGAGI come from the germline V gene. The CDR3 length is 18 residues. Germline trimming cut 2 bases from V and 2 bases from J; bases unmatched to any gene: 13. The CDR3 nucleotides read TGTGCCAGCAGTTACGCCCTAGGACTAGCGCGCTTAACCTACGAGCAGTACTTC. Protein product: CASSYALGLARLTYEQYF.

J is TRBJ1-4 and V is TRBV20-1; D unclear. V dropped 1 base and J dropped 8 bases, with 11 bases sitting between them. The CDR3 length is 13 residues. Germline lookup yields CDR1 DFQATT and CDR2 SNEGSKA (reference sequence). The CDR3 region has the DNA TGCAGTGCTAGAGTGAGCGCCGGAGAAAAACTGTTTTTT. It encodes CSARVSAGEKLFF.

This clonotype was recorded at least ten times. This sequence joins TRBV6-5 and TRBJ2-7; D is ambiguous. The germline CDR1 and CDR2 sequences are MNHEY and SVGAGI. The CDR3 totals 12 residues. V lost 7 bases and J lost 4, with 11 bases in between. CDR3 loop: CASNHPGYEQYF. The CDR3 region has the DNA TGTGCCAGCAACCACCCCGGGTACGAGCAGTACTTC.

This clonotype was seen ten or more times. CDR3 in amino acids: CSATSGQGTIEAFF. The CDR3 DNA reads TGCAGTGCTACTTCCGGACAGGGAACAATTGAAGCTTTCTTT. The V gene is TRBV20-1, the J gene TRBJ1-1, with TRBD1 identical over 8 bases. V lost 4 bases, J lost 7 bases, and 11 bases stayed unmatched. The germline gives CDR1 DFQATT, CDR2 SNEGSKA (reference sequence). The CDR3 has 14 amino acids.

The gene calls are TRBV5-1 and TRBJ1-2; D is uncertain. V lost 4 bases to trimming and J lost 3 bases, with 19 bases between them. Germline CDR1 is SGHRS and CDR2 is YFSETQ. The CDR3 length is 16 residues. CDR3 DNA sequence: TGCGCCAGCAGCCCCTCGGCGGACCCCGAGCACTATGGCTACACCTTC. Protein: CASSPSADPEHYGYTF.

The J gene is TRBJ1-2, the V gene TRBV6-5; possibly TRBD1 for D (5 bases). Trimming cost V 4 bases and J 3 bases, with 12 bases left between them. CDR1 and CDR2 from the germline V gene are MNHEY and SVGAGI. The CDR3 is made up of 14 amino acids. The DNA of the CDR3 is TGTGCCAGCAGTTTAATTAGGGGCTACTATGGCTACACCTTC. The encoded protein is CASSLIRGYYGYTF.

The J gene is TRBJ1-2, the V gene TRBV7-9; D is perhaps TRBD1 (6 bases). There are 14 residues in the CDR3. The V end lost 2 bases, the J end lost 8 bases, and 15 bases lay between the germline ends. The germline gives CDR1 SEHNR, CDR2 FQNEAQ (reference sequence). CDR3 amino acids: CASSLISGGYGYTF. The CDR3 DNA follows: TGTGCCAGCAGCTTAATTTCGGGGGGCTACGGCTACACCTTC.

This clonotype occurred a few times. The V gene is TRBV2, the J gene TRBJ1-1; tentative D call: TRBD1 (6 bases). Trimming removed 7 bases from V and 10 bases from J, with 10 bases in between. Per the germline V gene, CDR1 is SNHLY and CDR2 is FYNNEI. This CDR3 is built from 10 residues. CDR3 bases: TGTGCCAGCAACGACAGGCGAGCTTTCTTT. This encodes CASNDRRAFF.

This clonotype was detected ten times or more. The chain's CDR3 is CASSHLDRDTGELFF. The CDR3 nucleotides read TGCGCCAGCAGCCACTTAGACAGAGACACCGGGGAGCTGTTTTTT. This chain uses TRBV4-3 with TRBJ2-2; TRBD1 is a possible D gene (5 bases). Germline CDR1 reads LGHNA; CDR2 reads YSLEER. V lost 3 bases and J lost 3, with 11 bases in between. CDR3 length: 15 residues.

This clonotype was counted only a few times. The chain couples TRBV20-1 to TRBJ2-1; 12 bases line up with TRBD2. Per germline, CDR1 DFQATT and CDR2 SNEGSKA (reference sequence). Germline trimming cut 0 bases from V and 3 bases from J; bases unmatched to any gene: 3. The CDR3 is 16 amino acids. In nucleotides, the CDR3 is TGCAGTGCTAGAGACCCGGGACTAGCGGGCTACAATGAGCAGTTCTTC. Its translation is CSARDPGLAGYNEQFF.